This TCR beta chain was recovered during a study of beta chain features in type 1 diabetes. CD4+ naive, central memory, regulatory and stem cell-like memory cells were sorted via CD45RO/CCR7/CD25/CD127/CD95/CD27. Overall study findings and caveats: Sampled from patients, naive, central memory and Treg TCRB repertoires appeared more similar than those sampled from healthy donors.

This CDR3 contains 13 residues. Looked up from germline, CDR1 is LNHNV and CDR2 is YYDKDF (reference sequence). V was clipped by 4 bases and J by 8 bases, with 14 bases between them. A word on this clone: Its antigen is undetermined.

TCRB transcripts that were expressed got sequenced, as all of the isolated RNA had been reverse transcribed. Profiled with immunoSEQ multiplex PCR; TCRdb holds only in-frame clones, not every one. The sample has 130,000 to 150,000 clones, about a tenth seen once; the top ten hold approximately 0.68%. The chain couples TRBV15 to TRBJ1-2; perhaps TRBD1 as D (5 bases). Specimen: central memory CD4+ T cells from blood. This receptor was taken from a young man in good health. CDR3 sequence: CATSIAGGGGYTF. CDR3 nucleotides: TGTGCCACCAGCATCGCCGGGGGGGGAGGCTACACCTTC.